This TCR beta chain was sequenced during a study of T cell repertoires in cytomegalovirus infection. Study context: Matching HLA type, along with CMV infection, was indicated by public TCR beta signatures.

TCRdb reanalysed the reads using MiXCR and keeps one entry per CDR3 protein. The sample has roughly 230,000 distinct CDR3 sequences, 20% to 25% seen once; the top ten hold about 18%. Germline CDR1 and CDR2: MNHNY and SVGAGI (reference sequence). V lost 7 bases and J 7 bases, leaving 10 bases between the germline ends. This CDR3 is 11 amino acids long. Material for sequencing was CD8+ T cells from PBMCs. The sequence came from a human donor in good health (CMV status not recorded). Some clones in this sample may be carry-over from other donors' samples. The rearrangement uses TRBV6-6 and TRBJ1-2; no clear D gene. The CDR3 loop is CASIYRGGYTF. CDR3 in DNA: TGTGCCAGCATATACAGAGGTGGCTACACCTTC.